The 5 T cell receptor beta chains below come from one sample, sequenced in a study of T cell responses to AZD1222 COVID-19 vaccine. Clones were sequenced by immunoSEQ multiplex PCR, and TCRdb holds only the in-frame ones, with some missing. This table has over 150,000 clones, approximately 90% appearing once. This sample comprised peripheral blood, obtained on day 0 of AZD1222 vaccination. These receptor sequences come from an adult in good health.

The CDR3 bases are TGTGCCAGCAGTGATGGACAGAGCACAGATACGCAGTATTTT. This codes for CASSDGQSTDTQYF. The V call is TRBV2, the J call TRBJ2-3; D may be TRBD1 (6 bases). The CDR3 covers 14 residues. Germline V gives CDR1 SNHLY, CDR2 FYNNEI. The V and J ends lost 3 bases and 0 bases respectively, with 7 bases between them.

The rearrangement links TRBV3-1 (or the pseudogene TRBV3-2) to TRBJ1-2; D is undetermined. The germline V gene has CDR1 LGHDT and CDR2 YNNKEL (reference sequence). V gave up 1 base and J gave up 4 bases, with 4 bases separating them. The CDR3 sequence is 12 residues long. The CDR3 is CASSQASYGYTF. Written as DNA, the CDR3 is TGTGCCAGCAGCCAAGCTAGCTATGGCTACACCTTC.

V and J are TRBV5-1 and TRBJ2-3; D uncertain. The germline V gene encodes CDR1 SGHRS and CDR2 YFSETQ. This CDR3 is 14 amino acids long. V was clipped by 4 bases and J by 2 bases, with 11 bases between them. The CDR3 DNA reads TGCGCCAGCAGCCAGACTCCTTCCACAGATACGCAGTATTTT. This encodes CASSQTPSTDTQYF.

The chain couples TRBV28 to TRBJ1-2, with 8 bases fitting TRBD1. J was trimmed by 0 bases and V by 2 bases; bases with no gene match: 5. The CDR3 totals 16 residues. Germline-derived CDR1 and CDR2 are MDHEN and SYDVKM. The CDR3 is CASSLGDRTPNYGYTF. The CDR3 region has the DNA TGTGCCAGCAGTTTAGGGGACAGGACTCCTAACTATGGCTACACCTTC.

This chain links TRBV5-1 with TRBJ1-3; D gene uncertain. Germline V gene sequence: CDR1 SGHRS, CDR2 YFSETQ. The CDR3 loop spans 13 amino acids. V shed 4 bases and J shed 10 bases, with 15 bases lying between them. The CDR3 here is CASSPLGGETIYF. The CDR3 nucleotides are TGCGCCAGCAGCCCCCTAGGAGGTGAAACCATATATTTT.